This T cell receptor beta chain appears in the sequencing data of a study of blood T cell repertoires in COVID-19. Background on the study: Acute and convalescent COVID-19 specimens originated in the United States, Italy and Spain.

In the authors' workflow: Reference gene primers were amplified, and this amplification served to estimate nucleated cell counts. Sequencing was performed with immunoSEQ multiplex PCR; in TCRdb, only in-frame clones are kept and a portion is missing. V and J calls and clone size are as listed in that table; D and trimming were resolved from the DNA. The sample has 150,000 to 200,000 clones, around nine tenths seen once. Per the germline V gene, CDR1 is MNHNS and CDR2 is SASEGT. The V and J ends lost 3 bases and 5 bases respectively, with 16 bases between them. This CDR3 contains 16 residues. Material for sequencing was peripheral blood. This TCR was sampled from a man between 65 and 85 years old with active or convalescent COVID-19. The gene calls are TRBV6-1 and TRBJ1-4; D gene uncertain. The CDR3 loop reads CASSEQGSGRNEKLFF. CDR3 DNA: TGTGCCAGCAGTGAGCAAGGATCAGGCCGAAATGAAAAACTGTTTTTT.